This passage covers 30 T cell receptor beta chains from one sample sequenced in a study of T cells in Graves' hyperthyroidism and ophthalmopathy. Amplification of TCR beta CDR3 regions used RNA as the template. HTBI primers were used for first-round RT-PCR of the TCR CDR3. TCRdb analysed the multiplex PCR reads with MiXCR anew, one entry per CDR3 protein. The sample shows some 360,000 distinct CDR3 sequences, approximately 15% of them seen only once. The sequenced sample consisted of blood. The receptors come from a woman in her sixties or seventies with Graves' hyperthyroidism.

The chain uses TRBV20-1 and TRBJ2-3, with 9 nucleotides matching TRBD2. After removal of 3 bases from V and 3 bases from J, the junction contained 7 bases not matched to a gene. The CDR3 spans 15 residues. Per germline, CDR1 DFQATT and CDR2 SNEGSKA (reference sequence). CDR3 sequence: CSASVLAGMTDTQYF. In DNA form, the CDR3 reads TGCAGTGCTAGCGTACTAGCGGGCATGACAGATACGCAGTATTTT.

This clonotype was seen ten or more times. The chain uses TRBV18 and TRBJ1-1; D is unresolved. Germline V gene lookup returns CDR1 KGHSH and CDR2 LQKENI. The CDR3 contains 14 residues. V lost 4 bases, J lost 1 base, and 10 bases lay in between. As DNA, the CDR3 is TGTGCCAGCTCACGCGGACTGGAGAACACTGAAGCTTTCTTT. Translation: CASSRGLENTEAFF. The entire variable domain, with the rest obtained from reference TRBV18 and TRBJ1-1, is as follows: NAGVMQNPRHLVRRRGQEARLRCSPMKGHSHVYWYRQLPEEGLKFMVYLQKENIIDESGMPKERFSAEFPKEGPSILRIQQVVRGDSAAYFCASSRGLENTEAFFGQGTRLTVV.

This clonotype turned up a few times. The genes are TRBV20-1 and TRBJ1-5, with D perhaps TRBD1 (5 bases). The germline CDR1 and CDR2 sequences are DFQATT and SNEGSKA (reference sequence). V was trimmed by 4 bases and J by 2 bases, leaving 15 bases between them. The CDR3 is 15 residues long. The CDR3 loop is CSAIPPRGGNQPQHF. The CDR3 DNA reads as TGCAGTGCTATTCCTCCACGGGGGGGCAATCAGCCCCAGCATTTT.

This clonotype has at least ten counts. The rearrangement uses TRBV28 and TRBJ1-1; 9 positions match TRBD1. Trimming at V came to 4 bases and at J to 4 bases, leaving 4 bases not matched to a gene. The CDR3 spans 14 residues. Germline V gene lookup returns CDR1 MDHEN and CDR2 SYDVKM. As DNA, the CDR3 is TGTGCCAGCAGTTCAGGACAGGGGTCCACTGAAGCTTTCTTT. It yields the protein CASSSGQGSTEAFF.

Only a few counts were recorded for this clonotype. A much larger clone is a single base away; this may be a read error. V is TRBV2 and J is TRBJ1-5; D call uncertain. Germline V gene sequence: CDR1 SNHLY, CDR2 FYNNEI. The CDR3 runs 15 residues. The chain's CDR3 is CVTSQRRGNNQPQHF. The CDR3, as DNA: TGTGTCACTTCCCAGAGGAGAGGAAACAATCAGCCCCAGCATTTT.

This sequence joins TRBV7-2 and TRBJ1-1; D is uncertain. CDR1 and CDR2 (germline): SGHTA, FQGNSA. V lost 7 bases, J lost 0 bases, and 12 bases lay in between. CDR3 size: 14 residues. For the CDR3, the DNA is TGTGCCAGCACCTCCCCGGGAGTGAACACTGAAGCTTTCTTT. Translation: CASTSPGVNTEAFF.

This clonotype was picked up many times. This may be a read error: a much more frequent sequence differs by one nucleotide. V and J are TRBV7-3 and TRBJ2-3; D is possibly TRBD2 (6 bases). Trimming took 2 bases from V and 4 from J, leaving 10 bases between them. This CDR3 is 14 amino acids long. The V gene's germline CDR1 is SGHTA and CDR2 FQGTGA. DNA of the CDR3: TGTGCCAGCAGCTTAGGGGGGAGCCCAGATACGCAGTATTTT. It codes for CASSLGGSPDTQYF. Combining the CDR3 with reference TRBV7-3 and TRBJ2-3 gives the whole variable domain GAGVSQTPSNKVTEKGKYVELRCDPISGHTALYWYRQSLGQGPEFLIYFQGTGAADDSGLPNDRFFAVRPEGSVSTLKIQRTERGDSAVYLCASSLGGSPDTQYFGPGTRLTVL.

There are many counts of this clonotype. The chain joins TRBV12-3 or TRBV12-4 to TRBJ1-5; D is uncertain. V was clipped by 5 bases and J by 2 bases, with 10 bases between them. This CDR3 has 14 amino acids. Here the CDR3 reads CASSGYGGNQPQHF. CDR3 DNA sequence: TGTGCCAGCAGTGGGTATGGGGGCAATCAGCCCCAGCATTTT.

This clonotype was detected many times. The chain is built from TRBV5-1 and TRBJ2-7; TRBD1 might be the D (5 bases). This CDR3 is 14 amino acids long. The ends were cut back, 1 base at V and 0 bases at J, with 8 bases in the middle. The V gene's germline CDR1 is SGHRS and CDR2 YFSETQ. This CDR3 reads CASSLFGHSYEQYF. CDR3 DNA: TGCGCCAGCAGCTTGTTCGGACACTCCTACGAGCAGTACTTC.

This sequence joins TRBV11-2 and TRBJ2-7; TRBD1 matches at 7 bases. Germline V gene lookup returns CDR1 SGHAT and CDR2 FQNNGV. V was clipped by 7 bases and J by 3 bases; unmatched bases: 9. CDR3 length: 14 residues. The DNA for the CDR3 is TGTGCCAGCACTCGGTGGGACAGCGACTACGAGCAGTACTTC. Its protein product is CASTRWDSDYEQYF.

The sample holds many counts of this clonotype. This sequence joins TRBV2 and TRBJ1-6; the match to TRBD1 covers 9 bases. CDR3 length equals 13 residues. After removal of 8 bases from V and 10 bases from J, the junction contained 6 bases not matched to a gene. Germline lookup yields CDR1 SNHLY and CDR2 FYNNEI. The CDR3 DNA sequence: TGTGCCAGCGGGGGACAGGGTGGATCACCCCTCCACTTT. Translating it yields CASGGQGGSPLHF.

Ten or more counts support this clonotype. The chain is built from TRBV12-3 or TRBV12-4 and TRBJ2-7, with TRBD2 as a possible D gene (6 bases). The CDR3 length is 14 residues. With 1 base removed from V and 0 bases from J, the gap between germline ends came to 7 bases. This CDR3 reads CASSLGGVSYEQYF. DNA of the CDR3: TGTGCCAGCAGTTTAGGGGGGGTCTCCTACGAGCAGTACTTC.

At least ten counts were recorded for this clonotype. For the CDR3, the DNA is TGTGCCAGCAGTCGGCGGCCGACGGCCAACGTCCTGACTTTC. Translation: CASSRRPTANVLTF. The chain employs TRBV28 and TRBJ2-6; D not resolved. The V end was cut by 5 bases, the J end by 6 bases, with 11 bases between. The length of the CDR3 is 14 residues. Per germline, CDR1 MDHEN and CDR2 SYDVKM.

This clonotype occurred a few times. The CDR3 nucleotides are TGTGCCAGCAGTGGGTGGACTAGCTTTAGCGGGGAGCTGTTTTTT. It specifies CASSGWTSFSGELFF. J is TRBJ2-2 and V is TRBV27; 8 nucleotides agree with TRBD2. V gave up 5 bases and J gave up 7 bases; unmatched junction bases: 9. CDR1 and CDR2 from the germline V gene are MNHEY and SMNVEV (reference sequence). This CDR3 comprises 15 residues.

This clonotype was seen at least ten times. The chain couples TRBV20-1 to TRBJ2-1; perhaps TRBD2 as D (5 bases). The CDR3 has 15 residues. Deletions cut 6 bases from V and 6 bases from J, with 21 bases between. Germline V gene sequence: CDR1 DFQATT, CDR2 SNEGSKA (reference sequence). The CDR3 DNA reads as TGCAGTGCCCAAATTACTAGTGCTTCTTTCAATGAGCAGTTCTTC. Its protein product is CSAQITSASFNEQFF.

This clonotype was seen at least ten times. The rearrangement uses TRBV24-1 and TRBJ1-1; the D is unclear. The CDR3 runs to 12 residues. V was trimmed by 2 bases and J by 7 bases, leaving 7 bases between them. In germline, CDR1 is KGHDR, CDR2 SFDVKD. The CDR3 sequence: CATSDSSREAFF. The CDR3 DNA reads TGTGCCACCAGTGATTCGAGCCGTGAAGCTTTCTTT.

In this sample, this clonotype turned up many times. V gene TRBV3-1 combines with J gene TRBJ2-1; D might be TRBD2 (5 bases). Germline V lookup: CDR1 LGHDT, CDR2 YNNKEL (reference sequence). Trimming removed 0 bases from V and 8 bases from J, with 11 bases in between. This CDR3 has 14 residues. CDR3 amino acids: CASSQDPSDYEQFF. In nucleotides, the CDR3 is TGTGCCAGCAGCCAAGATCCCTCGGACTATGAGCAGTTCTTC.

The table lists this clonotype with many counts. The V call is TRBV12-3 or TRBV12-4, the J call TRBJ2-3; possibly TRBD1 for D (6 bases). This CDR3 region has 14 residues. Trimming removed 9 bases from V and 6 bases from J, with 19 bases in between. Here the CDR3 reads CASGGHHESDTQYF. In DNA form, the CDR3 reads TGTGCCAGTGGGGGACACCATGAATCGGATACGCAGTATTTT.

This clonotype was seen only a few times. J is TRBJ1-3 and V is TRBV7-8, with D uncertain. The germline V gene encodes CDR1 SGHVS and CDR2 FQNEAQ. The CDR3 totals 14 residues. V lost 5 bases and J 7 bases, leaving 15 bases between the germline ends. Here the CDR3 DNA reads TGTGCCAGCAGCCCCCCCGCCGTGCTTAACACCATATATTTT. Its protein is CASSPPAVLNTIYF.

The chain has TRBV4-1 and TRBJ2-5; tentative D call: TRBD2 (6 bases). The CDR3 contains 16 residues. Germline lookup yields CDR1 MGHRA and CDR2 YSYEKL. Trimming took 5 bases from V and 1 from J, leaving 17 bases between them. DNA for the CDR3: TGCGCCAGCAGCGAACAAGGAGGGCTCTCCCAAGAGACCCAGTACTTC. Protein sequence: CASSEQGGLSQETQYF.

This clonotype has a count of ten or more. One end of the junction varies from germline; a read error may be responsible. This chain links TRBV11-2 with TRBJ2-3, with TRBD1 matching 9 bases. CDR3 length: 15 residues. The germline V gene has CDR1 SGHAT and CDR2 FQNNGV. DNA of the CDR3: TGTGCCAGCAACTTAAGGACAGGGGTCACAGATACGCAGTATTTT. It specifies CASNLRTGVTDTQYF.

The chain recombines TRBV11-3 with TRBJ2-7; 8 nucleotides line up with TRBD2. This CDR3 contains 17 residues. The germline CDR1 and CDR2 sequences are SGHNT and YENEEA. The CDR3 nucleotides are TGTGCAAGACCAACCCCTCCAGGTGTCGGGAGGGCCCACGAGCAGTACTTC. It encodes CARPTPPGVGRAHEQYF. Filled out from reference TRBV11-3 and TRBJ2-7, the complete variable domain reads EAGVVQSPRYKIIEKKQPVAFWCNPISGHNTLYWYLQNLGQGPELLIRYENEEAVDDSQLPKDRFSAERLKGVDSTLKIQPAELGDSAVYLCARPTPPGVGRAHEQYFGPGTRLTVT.

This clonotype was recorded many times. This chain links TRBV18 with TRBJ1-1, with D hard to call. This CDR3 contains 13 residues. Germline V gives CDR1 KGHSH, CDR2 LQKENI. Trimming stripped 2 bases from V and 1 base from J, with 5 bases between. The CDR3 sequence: CASSPIRNTEAFF. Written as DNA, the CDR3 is TGTGCCAGCTCACCAATAAGGAACACTGAAGCTTTCTTT.

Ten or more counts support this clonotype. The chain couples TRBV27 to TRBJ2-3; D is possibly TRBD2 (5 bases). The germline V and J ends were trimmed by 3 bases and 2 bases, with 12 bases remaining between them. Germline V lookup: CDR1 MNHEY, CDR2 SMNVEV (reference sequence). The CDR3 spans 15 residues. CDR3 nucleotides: TGTGCCAGCAGTTTTGTGGGAGCGCTCACAGATACGCAGTATTTT. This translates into CASSFVGALTDTQYF.

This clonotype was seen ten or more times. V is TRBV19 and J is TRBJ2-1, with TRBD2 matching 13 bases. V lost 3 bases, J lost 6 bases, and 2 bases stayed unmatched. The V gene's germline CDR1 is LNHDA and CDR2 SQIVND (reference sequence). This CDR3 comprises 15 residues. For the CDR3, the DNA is TGTGCCAGTAGTATGGGGACTAGCGGGATCAATGAGCAGTTCTTC. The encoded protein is CASSMGTSGINEQFF. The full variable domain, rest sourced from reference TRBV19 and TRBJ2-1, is DGGITQSPKYLFRKEGQNVTLSCEQNLNHDAMYWYRQDPGQGLRLIYYSQIVNDFQKGDIAEGYSVSREKKESFPLTVTSAQKNPTAFYLCASSMGTSGINEQFFGPGTRLTVL.

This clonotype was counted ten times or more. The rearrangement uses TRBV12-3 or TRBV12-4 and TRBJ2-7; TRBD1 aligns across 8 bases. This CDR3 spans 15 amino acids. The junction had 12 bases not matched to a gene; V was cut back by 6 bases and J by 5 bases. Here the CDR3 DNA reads TGTGCCAGCAGCCCGTCCGGGACAGGCATCCACGAGCAGTACTTC. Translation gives CASSPSGTGIHEQYF.

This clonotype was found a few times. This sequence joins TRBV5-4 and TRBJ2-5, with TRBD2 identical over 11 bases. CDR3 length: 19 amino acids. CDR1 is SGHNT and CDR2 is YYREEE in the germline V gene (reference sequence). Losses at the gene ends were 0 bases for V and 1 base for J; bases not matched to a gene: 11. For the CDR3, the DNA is TGTGCCAGCAGCTTGGGAACTAGCGGGAGCTTCCGAATCCAAGAGACCCAGTACTTC. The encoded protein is CASSLGTSGSFRIQETQYF. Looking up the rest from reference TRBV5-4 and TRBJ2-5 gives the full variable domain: ETGVTQSPTHLIKTRGQQVTLRCSSQSGHNTVSWYQQALGQGPQFIFQYYREEENGRGNFPPRFSGLQFPNYSSELNVNALELDDSALYLCASSLGTSGSFRIQETQYFGPGTRLLVL.

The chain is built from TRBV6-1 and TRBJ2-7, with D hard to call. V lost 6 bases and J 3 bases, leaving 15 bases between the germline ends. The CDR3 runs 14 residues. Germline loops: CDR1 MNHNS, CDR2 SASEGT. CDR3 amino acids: CASSPRVLHYEQYF. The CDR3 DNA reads TGTGCCAGCAGCCCCCGGGTCCTCCACTACGAGCAGTACTTC.

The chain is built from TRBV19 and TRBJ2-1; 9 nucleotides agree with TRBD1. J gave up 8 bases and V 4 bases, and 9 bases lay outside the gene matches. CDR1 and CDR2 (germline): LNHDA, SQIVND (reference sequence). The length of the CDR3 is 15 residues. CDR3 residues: CASSRGTGGLYEQFF. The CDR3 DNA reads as TGTGCCAGTAGTAGGGGAACAGGGGGCCTCTATGAGCAGTTCTTC.

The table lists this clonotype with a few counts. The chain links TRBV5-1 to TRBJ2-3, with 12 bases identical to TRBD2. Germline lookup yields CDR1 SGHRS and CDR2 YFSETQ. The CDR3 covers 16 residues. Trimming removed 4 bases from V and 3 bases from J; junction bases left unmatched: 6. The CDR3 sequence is CASSRTGTSGTDTQYF. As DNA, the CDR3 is TGCGCCAGCAGCCGGACCGGGACTAGCGGGACAGATACGCAGTATTTT.